These 22 T cell receptor beta chains share one sample of origin, sequenced in a study of blood T cell repertoires in COVID-19. Sequenced by immunoSEQ multiplex PCR; TCRdb stores in-frame clones only, minus some. The sample records approximately 400,000 clones, approximately 90% being singletons. Sequencing was performed on PBMCs or T cells enriched from blood (not recorded which). These receptors originate from a woman aged 18-29 years who had recovered from COVID-19.

This chain joins TRBV6-6 and TRBJ1-5; the D gene is possibly TRBD1 (6 bases). Trimming stripped 4 bases from V and 7 bases from J, with 17 bases between. This CDR3 contains 15 residues. Germline V gene data show CDR1 as MNHNY and CDR2 as SVGAGI (reference sequence). In DNA form, the CDR3 reads TGTGCCAGCAGTTTCCACGTGGGGGGGGGCCAGCCCCAGCATTTT. This encodes CASSFHVGGGQPQHF.

The gene calls are TRBV28 and TRBJ1-2; no firm D call. Germline CDR1 MDHEN, CDR2 SYDVKM. The CDR3 length is 14 residues. V was trimmed by 6 bases and J by 8 bases, leaving 19 bases between them. The chain's CDR3 is CASSPPEGQGGYTF. The DNA of the CDR3 is TGTGCCAGCAGCCCCCCCGAGGGTCAAGGAGGCTACACCTTC.

This sequence joins TRBV21-1 and TRBJ1-1; TRBD1 is the table's D call, not checked against the DNA. TRBV21-1 counts as a pseudogene. The CDR3 covers 15 residues. The CDR3 coding sequence is TGTGCCAGCAGCCTCCGGGACAGGGCGAACACTGAAGCTTTCTTT. Amino acids: CASSLRDRANTEAFF.

V and J are TRBV25-1 and TRBJ1-6; unclear D gene. Trimming pared 6 bases from V and 9 bases from J, leaving 12 bases between. Germline V gene data show CDR1 as MGHDK and CDR2 as SYGVNS. The CDR3 is 13 amino acids. For the CDR3, the DNA is TGTGCCAGCAGAATACAGCTTAGTTCACCCCTCCACTTT. This codes for CASRIQLSSPLHF. The variable domain in full, with the rest retrieved from reference TRBV25-1 and TRBJ1-6, is EADIYQTPRYLVIGTGKKITLECSQTMGHDKMYWYQQDPGMELHLIHYSYGVNSTEKGDLSSESTVSRIRTEHFPLTLESARPSHTSQYLCASRIQLSSPLHFGNGTRLTVT.

The chain uses TRBV30 and TRBJ1-3; D unclear. V gave up 3 bases and J gave up 4 bases, with 16 bases separating them. CDR3 length: 15 residues. CDR1 is GTSNPN and CDR2 is SVGIG in the germline V gene (reference sequence). Here the CDR3 reads CAWSPRRVTGNTIYF. The CDR3 nucleotides are TGTGCCTGGAGCCCCAGGCGGGTAACAGGAAACACCATATATTTT.

The V gene is TRBV30, the J gene TRBJ1-4; D remains ambiguous. V lost 6 bases, J lost 2 bases, and 10 bases lay in between. The CDR3 is 13 residues long. In germline, CDR1 is GTSNPN, CDR2 SVGIG (reference sequence). The CDR3 spells CACRGRTNEKLFF. CDR3 bases: TGTGCCTGCAGAGGGCGGACTAATGAAAAACTGTTTTTT.

This chain connects TRBV5-6 to TRBJ1-3, with a weak D call TRBD1 (5 bases). V lost 2 bases and J 2 bases, leaving 8 bases between the germline ends. This CDR3 comprises 14 residues. Germline V gives CDR1 SGHDT, CDR2 YYEEEE. The CDR3 nucleotides read TGTGCCAGCAGCTTACGGGGGGCTGGAAACACCATATATTTT. It translates to CASSLRGAGNTIYF. Together with reference TRBV5-6 and TRBJ1-3, the CDR3 gives the full variable domain: DAGVTQSPTHLIKTRGQQVTLRCSPKSGHDTVSWYQQALGQGPQFIFQYYEEEERQRGNFPDRFSGHQFPNYSSELNVNALLLGDSALYLCASSLRGAGNTIYFGEGSWLTVV.

The rearrangement links TRBV7-9 to TRBJ1-2; a weak D match, TRBD1 (6 bases). The CDR3 has 18 amino acids. Germline V gene sequence: CDR1 SEHNR, CDR2 FQNEAQ (reference sequence). Between the trimmed V and J ends, which lost 4 bases and 1 base, there was a span of 22 bases. CDR3 coding DNA: TGTGCCAGCAGCTCAACTATATGGGGGCCGGGAAATAACTATGGCTACACCTTC. Translating it yields CASSSTIWGPGNNYGYTF.

The chain recombines TRBV6-4 with TRBJ2-3, with 7 positions matching TRBD2. This CDR3 region has 13 residues. V gave up 2 bases and J gave up 4 bases; unmatched junction bases: 0. Germline loops: CDR1 MRHNA, CDR2 SNTAGT. The CDR3: CASSDGGADTQYF. The CDR3 nucleotides are TGTGCCAGCAGTGACGGGGGGGCAGATACGCAGTATTTT.

This sequence joins TRBV7-9 and TRBJ2-5; 8 nucleotides align to TRBD1. With 0 bases clipped from V and 4 bases from J, the junction kept 4 bases outside the gene matches. The CDR3 runs to 15 residues. Per the germline V gene, CDR1 is SEHNR and CDR2 is FQNEAQ (reference sequence). The CDR3, as DNA: TGTGCCAGCAGCTTAGCCGGACAGGGACGAGAGACCCAGTACTTC. Amino acid sequence: CASSLAGQGRETQYF.

The genes are TRBV18 and TRBJ2-3, with 7 bases fitting TRBD2. Germline CDR1 is KGHSH and CDR2 is LQKENI. V was clipped by 5 bases and J by 7 bases; unmatched bases: 12. The CDR3 totals 15 residues. Written as DNA, the CDR3 is TGTGCCAGCTCAATTCCCGGGACTATGGAAAATACGCAGTATTTT. It translates to CASSIPGTMENTQYF.

The chain links TRBV20-1 to TRBJ1-2, with a tentative D call TRBD1 (6 bases). The V end lost 3 bases, the J end lost 4 bases, and 18 bases lay between the germline ends. CDR1 and CDR2 from the germline V gene are DFQATT and SNEGSKA (reference sequence). The CDR3 totals 15 residues. This CDR3 reads CSASRVWRGGYGYTF. Here the CDR3 DNA reads TGCAGTGCTAGTAGAGTCTGGCGAGGGGGCTATGGCTACACCTTC.

This chain connects TRBV24-1 to TRBJ2-2; D is unclear. The CDR3 extends over 14 amino acids. From germline, CDR1 is KGHDR and CDR2 SFDVKD. V dropped 3 bases and J dropped 1 base, with 5 bases sitting between them. The CDR3 here is CATSDLKNTGELFF. CDR3 coding DNA: TGTGCCACCAGTGATCTTAAGAACACCGGGGAGCTGTTTTTT.

The genes are TRBV7-9 and TRBJ1-1; 8 bases are shared with TRBD1. This CDR3 comprises 15 residues. The germline V gene has CDR1 SEHNR and CDR2 FQNEAQ (reference sequence). V lost 5 bases and J lost 3; bases outside the gene matches: 8. CDR3 sequence (DNA): TGTGCCAGCAGCCCCTGGACAGGGCTGGACACTGAAGCTTTCTTT. It translates to CASSPWTGLDTEAFF.

V gene TRBV6-6 combines with J gene TRBJ1-6; D unclear. The ends were cut back, 10 bases at V and 8 bases at J, with 21 bases in the middle. The CDR3 is 15 residues long. Germline V CDR1 and CDR2: MNHNY, SVGAGI (reference sequence). CDR3 loop: CATLPTTITDSPLHF. The CDR3 DNA sequence: TGTGCCACCCTACCTACCACCATTACCGATTCACCCCTCCACTTT.

The chain combines TRBV6-5 with TRBJ2-2; 8 bases line up with TRBD1. Germline V gives CDR1 MNHEY, CDR2 SVGAGI. After removal of 3 bases from V and 5 bases from J, the junction contained 5 bases not matched to a gene. The CDR3 has 15 residues. Here the CDR3 reads CASSYQGARTGELFF. CDR3 in DNA: TGTGCCAGCAGTTATCAGGGGGCCAGGACCGGGGAGCTGTTTTTT.

The rearrangement joins TRBV7-2 to TRBJ2-7; 11 nucleotides align to TRBD2. The V gene's germline CDR1 is SGHTA and CDR2 FQGNSA. The trim removed 6 bases at V and 13 bases at J, leaving 23 bases unmatched. The CDR3 has 17 amino acids. The CDR3 DNA is TGTGCCAGCAGATCCGCCGGCGGGTCCATACTAGCGGGGGTGTATTACTTC. Translated: CASRSAGGSILAGVYYF.

This chain connects TRBV6-5 to TRBJ2-3; 8 bases are a match to TRBD2. The CDR3 extends over 14 amino acids. After removal of 11 bases from V and 0 bases from J, the junction contained 7 bases not matched to a gene. Germline values: CDR1 MNHEY, CDR2 SVGAGI. DNA of the CDR3: TGTGCCTTGTGGCGGGGGGCGAGCACAGATACGCAGTATTTT. Translation gives CALWRGASTDTQYF.

The chain carries TRBV3-1 (or the pseudogene TRBV3-2) and TRBJ2-3; 10 bases are shared with TRBD2. The CDR3 totals 20 residues. J gave up 1 base and V 1 base, and 14 bases lay outside the gene matches. Germline V CDR1 and CDR2: LGHDT, YNNKEL (reference sequence). Here the CDR3 DNA reads TGTGCCAGCAGCCAAGCGGTGCTAGCGGGGGCCGAATTCCGCACAGATACGCAGTATTTT. Its translation: CASSQAVLAGAEFRTDTQYF.

The chain couples TRBV6-5 to TRBJ2-7, with TRBD1 matching over 7 bases. The junction had 12 bases not matched to a gene; V was cut back by 5 bases and J by 5 bases. From germline, CDR1 is MNHEY and CDR2 SVGAGI. The CDR3 extends over 15 amino acids. CDR3 loop: CASSTPDRVGDEQYF. CDR3 bases: TGTGCCAGCAGTACCCCTGACAGGGTTGGAGACGAGCAGTACTTC.

The gene calls are TRBV5-1 and TRBJ1-4; 9 nucleotides line up with TRBD1. CDR3 length: 16 residues. Trimming cost V 4 bases and J 4 bases; bases outside gene matches: 8. From germline, CDR1 is SGHRS and CDR2 YFSETQ. CDR3 in amino acids: CASSTGTGLLNEKLFF. The CDR3 coding sequence is TGCGCCAGCAGCACGGGGACAGGGCTACTTAATGAAAAACTGTTTTTT.

The genes are TRBV5-4 and TRBJ1-6; TRBD1 agrees at 7 bases. This CDR3 comprises 18 residues. With V trimmed by 3 bases and J by 0 bases, 9 bases remained unmatched. Looked up from germline, CDR1 is SGHNT and CDR2 is YYREEE (reference sequence). CDR3 region: CASSYRDSLSSYNSPLHF. In DNA, the CDR3 is TGTGCCAGCAGCTACCGGGACAGTTTGAGCTCCTATAATTCACCCCTCCACTTT.